The entry below gives a single T cell receptor (beta chain) sequence along with its context. This entry comes from a study of T cell responses to AZD1222 COVID-19 vaccine. Clones were sequenced by immunoSEQ multiplex PCR, and TCRdb holds only the in-frame ones, with some missing. The sample comprises 100,000 to 150,000 clones, 65% to 90% of which are singletons, and 25% to 35% rests with the top ten. V dropped 3 bases and J dropped 1 base, with 9 bases sitting between them. The CDR3 runs to 14 residues. The germline V gene encodes CDR1 LNHDA and CDR2 SQIVND (reference sequence). The receptor's source is an adult who received the AZD1222 COVID-19 vaccine. The specimen comprised peripheral blood, sampled 28 days after the second AZD1222 dose. The V call is TRBV19, the J call TRBJ1-2; tentatively, D is TRBD1 (6 bases). The CDR3 DNA sequence: TGTGCCAGTAGTATGGACAGTGTTAACTATGGCTACACCTTC. Protein product: CASSMDSVNYGYTF.